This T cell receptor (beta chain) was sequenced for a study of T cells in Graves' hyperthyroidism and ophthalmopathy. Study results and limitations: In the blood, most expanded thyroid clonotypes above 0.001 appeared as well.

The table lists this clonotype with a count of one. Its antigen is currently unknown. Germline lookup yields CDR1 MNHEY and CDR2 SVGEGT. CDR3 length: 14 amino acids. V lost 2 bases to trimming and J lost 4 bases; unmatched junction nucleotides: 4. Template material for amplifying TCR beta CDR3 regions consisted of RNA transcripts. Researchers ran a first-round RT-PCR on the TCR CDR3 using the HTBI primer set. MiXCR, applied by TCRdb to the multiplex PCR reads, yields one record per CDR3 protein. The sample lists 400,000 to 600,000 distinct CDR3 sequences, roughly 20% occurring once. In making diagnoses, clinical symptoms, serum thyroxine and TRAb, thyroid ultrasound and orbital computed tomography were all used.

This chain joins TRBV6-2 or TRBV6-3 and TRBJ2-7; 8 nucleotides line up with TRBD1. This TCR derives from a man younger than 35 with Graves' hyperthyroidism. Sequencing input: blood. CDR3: CASSYPGGRYEQYF. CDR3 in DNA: TGTGCCAGCAGTTACCCAGGGGGCAGGTACGAGCAGTACTTC.